The sequence of this T cell receptor beta chain was determined in a study of T cell changes during pregnancy in multiple sclerosis. Here immunoSEQ multiplex PCR was the method, and the copy in TCRdb shows in-frame clones only, minus some. Counted here are 77,000 or so clones, around 93% occurring once; the ten biggest clones make up about 0.72%. Germline V gene sequence: CDR1 SEHNR, CDR2 FQNEAQ (reference sequence). The CDR3 consists of 16 residues. Trimming removed 1 base from V and 4 bases from J, with 11 bases in between. This chain joins TRBV7-9 and TRBJ2-6; weak D call: TRBD2 (7 bases). Sequences were derived from peripheral blood, sampled in the second trimester of pregnancy. This clonotype was sampled from a female donor in good health, enrolled as a control in a pregnancy study. The CDR3 DNA sequence: TGTGCCAGCAGCTTAGGGGCGGGGGCAGGGGCCAACGTCCTGACTTTC. Its protein product is CASSLGAGAGANVLTF.